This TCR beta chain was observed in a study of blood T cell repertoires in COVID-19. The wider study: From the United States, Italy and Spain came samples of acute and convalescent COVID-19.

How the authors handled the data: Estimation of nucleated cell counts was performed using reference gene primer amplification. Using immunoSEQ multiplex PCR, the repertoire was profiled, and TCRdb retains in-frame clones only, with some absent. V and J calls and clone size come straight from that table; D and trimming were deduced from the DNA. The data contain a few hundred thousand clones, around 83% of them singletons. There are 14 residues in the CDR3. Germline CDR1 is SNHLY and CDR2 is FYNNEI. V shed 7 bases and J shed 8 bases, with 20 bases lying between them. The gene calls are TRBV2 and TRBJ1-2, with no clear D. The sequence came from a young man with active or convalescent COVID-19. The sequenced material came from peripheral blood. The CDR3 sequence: CASNGGWPTGGYTF. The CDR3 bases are TGTGCCAGCAATGGAGGCTGGCCAACGGGAGGCTACACCTTC.